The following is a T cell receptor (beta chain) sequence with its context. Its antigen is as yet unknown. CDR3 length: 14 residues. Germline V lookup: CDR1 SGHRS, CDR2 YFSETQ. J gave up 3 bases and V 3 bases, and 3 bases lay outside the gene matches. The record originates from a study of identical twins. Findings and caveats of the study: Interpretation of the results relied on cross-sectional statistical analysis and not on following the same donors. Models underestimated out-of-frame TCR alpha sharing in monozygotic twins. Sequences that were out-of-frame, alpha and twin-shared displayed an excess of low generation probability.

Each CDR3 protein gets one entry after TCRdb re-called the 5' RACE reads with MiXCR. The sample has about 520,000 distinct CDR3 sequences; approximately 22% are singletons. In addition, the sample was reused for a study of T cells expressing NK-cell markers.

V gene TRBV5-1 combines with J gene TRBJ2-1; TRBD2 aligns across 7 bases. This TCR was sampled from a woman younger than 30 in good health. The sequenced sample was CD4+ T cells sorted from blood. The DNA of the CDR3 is TGCGCCAGCAGCTCTAGCGGATACTACAATGAGCAGTTCTTC. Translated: CASSSSGYYNEQFF.